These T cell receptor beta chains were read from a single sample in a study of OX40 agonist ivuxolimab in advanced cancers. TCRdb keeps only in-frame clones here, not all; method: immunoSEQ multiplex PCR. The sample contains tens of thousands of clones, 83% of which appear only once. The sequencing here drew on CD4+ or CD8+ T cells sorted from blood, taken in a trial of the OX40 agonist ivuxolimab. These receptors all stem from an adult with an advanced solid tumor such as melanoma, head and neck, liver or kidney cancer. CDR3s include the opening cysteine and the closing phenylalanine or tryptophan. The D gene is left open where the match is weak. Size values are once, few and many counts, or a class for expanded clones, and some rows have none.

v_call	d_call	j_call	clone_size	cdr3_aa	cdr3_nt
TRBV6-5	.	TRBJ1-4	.	CASSGEGLGKLFF	TGTGCCAGCAGTGGGGAGGGGCTGGGAAAACTGTTTTTT
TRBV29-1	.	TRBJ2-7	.	CSVRAGAGNTYEQYF	TGCAGCGTTAGGGCAGGGGCCGGGAATACCTACGAGCAGTACTTC
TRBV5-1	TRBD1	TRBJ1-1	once	CASSPLDRAFEVF	TGCGCCAGCAGCCCTTTGGACAGGGCGTTCGAAGTCTTT
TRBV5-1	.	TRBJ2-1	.	CASLLDPSGDEQFF	TGCGCCAGTCTACTAGACCCCTCCGGCGATGAGCAGTTCTTC
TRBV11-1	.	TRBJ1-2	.	CASSLGGLSGYTF	TGTGCCAGCAGCTTAGGAGGCCTATCCGGCTACACCTTC
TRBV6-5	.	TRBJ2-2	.	CASSSIGAGELFF	TGTGCCAGCAGTTCCATCGGAGCCGGGGAGCTGTTTTTT
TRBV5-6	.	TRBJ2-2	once	CASSLGPGGEAGELFF	TGTGCCAGCAGCTTGGGGCCTGGAGGGGAGGCCGGGGAGCTGTTTTTT
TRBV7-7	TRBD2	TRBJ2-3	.	CASSLDSGGGTDTQYF	TGTGCTAGCAGCTTAGATAGCGGGGGCGGCACAGATACGCAGTATTTT
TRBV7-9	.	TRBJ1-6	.	CASSWEGDSPLHF	TGTGCCAGCAGCTGGGAAGGGGATTCACCCCTCCACTTT
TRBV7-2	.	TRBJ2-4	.	CASNDGGAAKNIQYF	TGTGCCAGCAACGATGGGGGGGCGGCCAAAAACATTCAGTACTTC